Following are 30 T cell receptor beta chains from one sample sequenced in a study of glioma-infiltrating T cells. TCR alpha and beta CDR3 regions were amplified from RNA using iRepertoire nested multiplex PCR. TCRdb re-called the multiplex PCR reads with MiXCR, one entry per CDR3 protein. Among some 160,000 distinct CDR3 sequences listed, around 40% were seen once. The specimen was glioma tissue, nonneoplastic brain tissue, or PBMCs (not recorded which). These receptors were collected from a human donor with low-grade glioma or glioblastoma, undergoing nonglioma brain surgery, or in good health (not recorded which).

This clonotype was detected once. V is TRBV7-2 and J is TRBJ1-1; D may be TRBD1 (6 bases). Trimming left V 9 bases short and J 4 bases short, with 15 bases between. CDR3 size: 13 residues. Germline CDR1 SGHTA, CDR2 FQGNSA. The CDR3 DNA sequence: TGTGCCAGAAGCGGAGGGGGGGGCACTGAAGCTTTCTTT. Its translation is CARSGGGGTEAFF.

Regarding this clonotype: One end of the junction fails to match germline, which may point to a read error. The chain combines TRBV3-1 with TRBJ2-1; TRBD2 matches at 7 bases. The CDR3 has 15 amino acids. In germline, CDR1 is LGHDT, CDR2 YNNKEL (reference sequence). The CDR3 loop reads CARSQVLAAYNEQFF. CDR3 nucleotides: TGTGCCAGGAGCCAAGTCCTAGCGGCTTACAATGAGCAGTTCTTC.

Many counts were recorded for this clonotype. CDR3 amino acids: CASSSRQVAQYF. The CDR3 DNA is TGTGCCAGCAGTTCGCGACAGGTTGCGCAGTACTTC. The rearrangement joins TRBV6-1 to TRBJ2-7; TRBD1 is a possible D gene (6 bases). This CDR3 comprises 12 residues. Germline CDR1 reads MNHNS; CDR2 reads SASEGT. V lost 5 bases to trimming and J lost 9 bases, with 14 bases between them.

This clonotype has a count of ten or more. The chain's CDR3 is CASSLSWTGGTYGYTF. The DNA for the CDR3 is TGTGCCAGCAGTTTATCATGGACAGGGGGGACCTATGGCTACACCTTC. This chain joins TRBV27 and TRBJ1-2; 10 bases map to TRBD1. Trimming cost V 0 bases and J 4 bases; bases outside gene matches: 5. Germline CDR1 MNHEY, CDR2 SMNVEV (reference sequence). This CDR3 comprises 16 residues.

About this clonotype: With a much larger clone just one base away, this may be a read error. The rearrangement uses TRBV25-1 and TRBJ2-2, with 9 bases aligning to TRBD1. The germline V gene encodes CDR1 MGHDK and CDR2 SYGVNS. The CDR3 runs to 16 residues. The CDR3 here is CASSDWTGVGTGKLFF. The CDR3 DNA sequence: TGTGCCAGCAGTGATTGGACAGGGGTTGGGACCGGGAAGCTGTTTTTT. Looking up the rest from reference TRBV25-1 and TRBJ2-2 gives the full variable domain: EADIYQTPRYLVIGTGKKITLECSQTMGHDKMYWYQQDPGMELHLIHYSYGVNSTEKGDLSSESTVSRIRTEHFPLTLESARPSHTSQYLCASSDWTGVGTGKLFFGEGSRLTVL.

This clonotype was seen more than once but under ten times. The CDR3 DNA sequence: TGTGCCAGTAGTTCCATATCCCGGGACACAAGCTGGCCCCAGCATTTT. Translating it yields CASSSISRDTSWPQHF. The chain joins TRBV19 to TRBJ1-5; possibly TRBD1 for D (6 bases). This CDR3 contains 16 residues. Per the germline V gene, CDR1 is LNHDA and CDR2 is SQIVND (reference sequence). Trimming removed 5 bases at V and 9 bases at J, with 23 bases between.

Comment on this clonotype: A read error may produce the germline difference seen at one junction end. The V and J genes are TRBV6-2 or TRBV6-3 and TRBJ2-3; 9 bases agree with TRBD2. Per germline, CDR1 MNHEY and CDR2 SVGEGT. CDR3 length: 16 amino acids. The CDR3 protein is CASSHEPGLARDRQYF. The CDR3 DNA is TGTGCCAGCAGCCATGAACCGGGACTAGCTAGAGATAGGCAGTATTTT.

In this sample, this clonotype turned up once. CDR3 nucleotide sequence: TGTGCCATCAGTGCCACTAGTGGTATCACAGATACGCAGTATTTT. Translating it yields CAISATSGITDTQYF. The chain uses TRBV10-3 and TRBJ2-3; weak D call: TRBD2 (5 bases). V dropped 4 bases and J dropped 2 bases, with 13 bases sitting between them. CDR3 size: 15 residues. Germline V lookup: CDR1 ENHRY, CDR2 SYGVKD.

Turning to this clonotype: A much larger clone differs by one base, so this may be a read error. This sequence joins TRBV3-1 and TRBJ2-3; D may correspond to TRBD1 or TRBD2 (5 bases each). There are 16 residues in the CDR3. Germline V gene data show CDR1 as LGHDT and CDR2 as YNNKEL (reference sequence). The ends were cut back, 3 bases at V and 1 base at J, with 14 bases in the middle. The CDR3 here is CASSHRYRGGTDTQYF. The CDR3 nucleotides read TGTGCCAGCAGCCATCGATACCGAGGGGGCACAGATACGCAGTATTTT.

The rearrangement uses TRBV5-1 and TRBJ2-2; TRBD1 agrees at 10 bases. The germline V gene encodes CDR1 SGHRS and CDR2 YFSETQ. V lost 3 bases, J lost 4 bases, and 6 bases stayed unmatched. The CDR3 has 16 amino acids. CDR3 sequence: CASSWWDRGFTGELFF. The CDR3 DNA reads TGCGCCAGCAGCTGGTGGGACAGGGGCTTCACCGGGGAGCTGTTTTTT.

There are many counts of this clonotype. In DNA form, the CDR3 reads TGCAGTGCTAAGTGGTCCAGGGGGCTCCAAGAGACCCAGTACTTC. Amino acids: CSAKWSRGLQETQYF. The V gene is TRBV20-1, the J gene TRBJ2-5, with 8 bases that match TRBD1. CDR1 is DFQATT and CDR2 is SNEGSKA in the germline V gene (reference sequence). The CDR3 loop spans 15 amino acids. Trimming took 4 bases from V and 1 from J; bases not matched to a gene: 8.

At least ten counts were recorded for this clonotype. V and J are TRBV7-2 and TRBJ1-1; D gene unclear. Germline-derived CDR1 and CDR2 are SGHTA and FQGNSA. Trimming shortened V by 2 bases and J by 1 base, and 5 bases separated the two germline ends. The CDR3 is 13 residues long. CDR3 sequence: CASSLNANTEAFF. CDR3 bases: TGTGCCAGCAGCTTAAATGCGAACACTGAAGCTTTCTTT.

This clonotype was seen at least ten times. This chain connects TRBV7-8 to TRBJ2-5; no clear D gene. V was clipped by 5 bases and J by 0 bases, with 4 bases between them. Per the germline V gene, CDR1 is SGHVS and CDR2 is FQNEAQ. CDR3 length equals 12 residues. The CDR3, as DNA: TGTGCCAGCAGCCCTAACCAAGAGACCCAGTACTTC. Its protein is CASSPNQETQYF.

As to this clonotype: A much larger clone differs from this one at a single base, so this may be a read error. The chain carries TRBV24-1 and TRBJ2-1; the D gene is possibly TRBD2 (6 bases). This CDR3 is built from 13 residues. The germline V gene encodes CDR1 KGHDR and CDR2 SFDVKD. The CDR3 region has the DNA TGTGGCACCCACGCCGGGGGATCCAGTGAGCAGTTCTTC. As protein: CGTHAGGSSEQFF.

The chain carries TRBV3-1 and TRBJ2-5; D is possibly TRBD1 (7 bases). Deletions cut 4 bases from V and 5 bases from J, with 17 bases between. The germline gives CDR1 LGHDT, CDR2 YNNKEL (reference sequence). CDR3 size: 15 residues. Written as DNA, the CDR3 is TGTGCCAGCAGCCGGTATTCGACAGGGAGGGAGACCCAGTACTTC. Protein sequence: CASSRYSTGRETQYF.

This clonotype showed up many times. The V call is TRBV28, the J call TRBJ1-1; D uncertain. V shed 10 bases and J shed 0 bases, with 18 bases lying between them. The germline CDR1 and CDR2 sequences are MDHEN and SYDVKM. This CDR3 region has 15 residues. The CDR3 spells CATSPSPDLNTEAFF. For the CDR3, the DNA is TGTGCCACCTCCCCCTCACCAGATCTGAACACTGAAGCTTTCTTT. The whole variable domain, remainder taken from reference TRBV28 and TRBJ1-1, is DVKVTQSSRYLVKRTGEKVFLECVQDMDHENMFWYRQDPGLGLRLIYFSYDVKMKEKGDIPEGYSVSREKKERFSLILESASTNQTSMYLCATSPSPDLNTEAFFGQGTRLTVV.

The chain is built from TRBV28 and TRBJ2-1, with a possible D match to TRBD2 (5 bases). The CDR3 totals 16 residues. Trimming left V 1 base short and J 10 bases short, with 20 bases between. The germline V gene has CDR1 MDHEN and CDR2 SYDVKM. The CDR3 spells CASSLSVTGVNYEQFF. CDR3 bases: TGTGCCAGCAGTTTATCCGTAACCGGGGTGAACTACGAGCAGTTCTTC.

In the case of this clonotype: At one boundary the junction diverges from the germline segment, which might be a read error. The chain joins TRBV19 to TRBJ1-3, with a weak D call TRBD1 (5 bases). Per germline, CDR1 LNHDA and CDR2 SQIVND (reference sequence). The CDR3 is 16 residues long. The CDR3 nucleotides read TGTGCCAGTAGTACTCTCCAGGGTTCCTCTGGAAACAGCATATATTTT. Its protein is CASSTLQGSSGNSIYF. The complete variable domain, with remaining parts taken from reference TRBV19 and TRBJ1-3, reads DGGITQSPKYLFRKEGQNVTLSCEQNLNHDAMYWYRQDPGQGLRLIYYSQIVNDFQKGDIAEGYSVSREKKESFPLTVTSAQKNPTAFYLCASSTLQGSSGNSIYFGEGSWLTVV.

In the case of this clonotype: At one end, the junction sequence differs from germline, possibly due to a read error. The rearrangement joins TRBV12-5 to TRBJ2-1, with TRBD2 identical over 7 bases. Germline V gives CDR1 LGHNT, CDR2 FRNRAP. The CDR3 has 15 amino acids. The CDR3 protein is CASGPSGGSNNEQLF. The CDR3 coding sequence is TGTGCTAGTGGTCCCTCTGGCGGGAGTAACAATGAGCAGTTATTC.

For this clonotype: Sequence at one end of the junction differs from germline and may be a read error. This chain uses TRBV4-1 with TRBJ2-3; D assignment may be TRBD1 or TRBD2 (5 bases each). The CDR3 totals 14 residues. The germline CDR1 and CDR2 sequences are MGHRA and YSYEKL. CDR3 sequence: CAGSQGEIADTQYF. CDR3 in DNA: TGCGCCGGCAGCCAAGGGGAGATCGCAGATACGCAGTATTTT.

This clonotype was seen a few times. V usage is TRBV5-1 and J usage is TRBJ1-2; D uncertain. V dropped 4 bases and J dropped 10 bases, with 17 bases sitting between them. CDR1 is SGHRS and CDR2 is YFSETQ in the germline V gene. CDR3 size: 13 residues. CDR3 coding DNA: TGCGCCAGCAGCCCCGGGATTGCCGCAGACTACACCTTC. This translates into CASSPGIAADYTF.

The chain joins TRBV7-8 to TRBJ2-6; TRBD1 matches at 9 bases. The V gene's germline CDR1 is SGHVS and CDR2 FQNEAQ. CDR3 length equals 16 residues. With V trimmed by 5 bases and J by 1 base, 3 bases remained unmatched. This CDR3 reads CASSVQGASGANVLTF. CDR3 in DNA: TGTGCCAGCAGCGTACAGGGGGCGTCTGGGGCCAACGTCCTGACTTTC.

This clonotype was detected many times. This chain connects TRBV6-1 to TRBJ2-1; D perhaps matches TRBD1 (5 bases). Looked up from germline, CDR1 is MNHNS and CDR2 is SASEGT. V lost 2 bases, J lost 2 bases, and 10 bases lay in between. The CDR3 covers 15 residues. The CDR3 loop is CASSELGLPYNEQFF. The CDR3 coding sequence is TGTGCCAGCAGTGAATTGGGGCTGCCCTACAATGAGCAGTTCTTC.

Details on this clonotype: It is unclear where the CDR3 begins or ends on the DNA, so no DNA is shown, and the CDR3 is as TCRdb lists it. The rearrangement joins TRBV12-3 or TRBV12-4 to TRBJ1-1. A total of 19 residues make up the CDR3, ends included. CDR3 sequence reads: CASSFYICSARPGDTEAFF.

The chain couples TRBV11-1 to TRBJ2-3, with TRBD1 identical over 8 bases. The CDR3 sequence is 14 residues long. Losses at the gene ends were 1 base for V and 6 bases for J; bases not matched to a gene: 3. From germline, CDR1 is SGHAT and CDR2 FQDESV (reference sequence). CDR3 coding DNA: TGTGCCAGCAGCTTAGGACAGGGGAGGGATACGCAGTATTTT. It is translated as CASSLGQGRDTQYF.

DNA of the CDR3: TGTGCCAGCAAGGGGACAGGGGTGGAAGCCCAGCATTTT. It yields the protein CASKGTGVEAQHF. The chain combines TRBV2 with TRBJ1-5; 10 positions agree with TRBD1. This CDR3 spans 13 amino acids. CDR1 SNHLY and CDR2 FYNNEI come from the germline V gene. V lost 7 bases to trimming and J lost 11 bases; unmatched junction nucleotides: 8.

This clonotype has a count of ten or more. The chain links TRBV6-1 to TRBJ1-5; maybe TRBD1 (5 bases). V lost 4 bases to trimming and J lost 7 bases, with 20 bases between them. The CDR3 extends over 16 amino acids. Looked up from germline, CDR1 is MNHNS and CDR2 is SASEGT. CDR3 nucleotides: TGTGCCAGCAGTGGTGGAGGTGGGGGGAACTTCCAGCCCCAGCATTTT. Translated, it gives CASSGGGGGNFQPQHF.

Comment on this clonotype: One end of the junction varies from germline; a read error may be responsible. In DNA, the CDR3 is TGTGCCAGCAGTGACGGACAGGTGGATCAGCCCCATCATTTT. Translated, it gives CASSDGQVDQPHHF. This chain joins TRBV6-1 and TRBJ1-5, with 7 positions matching TRBD1. Germline CDR1 is MNHNS and CDR2 is SASEGT. The CDR3 runs 14 residues.

A word on this clonotype: Just one base apart from a much larger clone, this may be a read error. J is TRBJ1-2 and V is TRBV7-2; D call uncertain. Germline CDR1 is SGHTA and CDR2 is FQGNSA. The CDR3 totals 11 residues. In nucleotides, the CDR3 is TGTGCCAGCGGGAAGAACTATGGCTACGCCTTC. This gives the protein CASGKNYGYAF.

This clonotype occurred a few times. This could be a read error, since a much larger clone is one nucleotide away. V is TRBV20-1 and J is TRBJ1-1; 7 bases map to TRBD1. The V gene's germline CDR1 is DFQATT and CDR2 SNEGSKA (reference sequence). V shed 3 bases and J 10 bases; nucleotides not matched to a gene: 11. This CDR3 has 13 residues. DNA of the CDR3: TGCAGTGCTAGGAGGGACAGACAATTTGGAGCTTTCTTT. Its protein is CSARRDRQFGAFF.